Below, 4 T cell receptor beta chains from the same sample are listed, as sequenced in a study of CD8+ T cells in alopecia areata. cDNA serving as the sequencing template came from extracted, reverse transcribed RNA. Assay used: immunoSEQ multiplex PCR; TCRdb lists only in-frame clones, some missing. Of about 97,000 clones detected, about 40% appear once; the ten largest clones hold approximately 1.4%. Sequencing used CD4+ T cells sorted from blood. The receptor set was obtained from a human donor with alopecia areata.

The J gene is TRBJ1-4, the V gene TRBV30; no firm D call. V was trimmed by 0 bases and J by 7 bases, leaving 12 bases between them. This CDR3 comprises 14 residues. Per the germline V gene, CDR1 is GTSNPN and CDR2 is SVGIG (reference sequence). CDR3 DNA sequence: TGTGCCTGGAGTGTCGGGTCAAGAGGTGAAAAACTGTTTTTT. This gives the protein CAWSVGSRGEKLFF.

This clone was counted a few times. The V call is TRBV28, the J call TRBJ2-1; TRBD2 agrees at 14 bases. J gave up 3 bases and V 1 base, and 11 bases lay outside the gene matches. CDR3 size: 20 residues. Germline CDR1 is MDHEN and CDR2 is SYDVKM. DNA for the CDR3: TGTGCCAGCAGTTTATCCGGGCCGGGACTAGCGGGGGCCAACTACAATGAGCAGTTCTTC. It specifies CASSLSGPGLAGANYNEQFF.

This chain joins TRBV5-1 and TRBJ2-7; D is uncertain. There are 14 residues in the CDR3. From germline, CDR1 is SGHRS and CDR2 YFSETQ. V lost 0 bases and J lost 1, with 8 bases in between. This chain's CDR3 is CASSLESASYEQYF. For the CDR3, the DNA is TGCGCCAGCAGCTTGGAATCGGCGTCCTACGAGCAGTACTTC.

The CDR3 is CASSRAWTGGYEQYF. In DNA, the CDR3 is TGCGCCAGCAGCCGCGCGTGGACAGGGGGGTACGAGCAGTACTTC. V usage is TRBV4-3 and J usage is TRBJ2-7; 10 positions match TRBD1. There are 15 residues in the CDR3. The junction had 7 bases not matched to a gene; V was cut back by 4 bases and J by 4 bases. Per germline, CDR1 LGHNA and CDR2 YSLEER.